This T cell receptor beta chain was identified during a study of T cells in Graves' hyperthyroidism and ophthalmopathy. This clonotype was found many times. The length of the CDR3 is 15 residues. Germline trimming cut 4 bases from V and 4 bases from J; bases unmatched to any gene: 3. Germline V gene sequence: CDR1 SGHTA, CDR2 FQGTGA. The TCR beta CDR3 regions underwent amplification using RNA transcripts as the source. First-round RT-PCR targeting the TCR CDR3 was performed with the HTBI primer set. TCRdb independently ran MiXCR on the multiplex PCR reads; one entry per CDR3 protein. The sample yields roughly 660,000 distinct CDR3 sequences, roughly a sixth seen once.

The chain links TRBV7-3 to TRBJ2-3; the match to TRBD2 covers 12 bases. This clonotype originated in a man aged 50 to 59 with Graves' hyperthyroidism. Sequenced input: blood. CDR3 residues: CASSSSGRDSDTQYF. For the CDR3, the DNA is TGTGCCAGCAGCTCTAGCGGGAGGGACTCAGATACGCAGTATTTT.